These T cell receptor beta chains were read from a single sample in a study of long-term antiretroviral therapy in people with HIV. The table came from immunoSEQ multiplex PCR; TCRdb's copy has only in-frame clones and leaves some out. The sample lists about 36,000 clones; 80% were seen once. This specimen consisted of unsorted PBMCs, obtained 3.4 years after starting antiretroviral therapy. These receptors all come from a man aged 30-40 years with HIV. The CDR3 runs from the conserved cysteine through the conserved F or W. The D gene is left open where the match is weak. Size values are once, few and many counts, or a class for expanded clones, and some rows have none.

J | size | V | D | CDR3 | DNA
TRBJ1-1 | . | TRBV5-1 | . | CASSLETQYPAFF | TGCGCCAGCAGCTTGGAGACTCAATATCCAGCTTTCTTT
TRBJ1-1 | . | TRBV27 | TRBD1 | CASSQGATEAFF | TGTGCCAGCAGTCAGGGGGCCACTGAAGCTTTCTTT
TRBJ1-4 | . | TRBV28 | . | CASSLFHEKLFF | TGTGCCAGCAGTTTGTTTCACGAAAAACTGTTTTTT
TRBJ2-2 | once | TRBV9 | . | CASSTPLSGKTNTGELFF | TGTGCCAGCAGCACCCCACTGAGCGGAAAAACGAACACCGGGGAGCTGTTTTTT
TRBJ2-7 | . | TRBV15 | . | CATSREGGTYEQYF | TGTGCCACCAGCAGAGAAGGTGGGACCTACGAGCAGTACTTC
TRBJ2-1 | . | TRBV11-1 | TRBD2 | CASSLGGRANEQFF | TGTGCCAGCAGCTTAGGCGGGAGGGCCAACGAGCAGTTCTTC
TRBJ2-2 | . | TRBV14 | . | CASSLQAGPTGELFF | TGTGCCAGCAGCCTACAGGCTGGTCCCACCGGGGAGCTGTTTTTT
TRBJ1-4 | once | TRBV6-5 | . | CASSSNGYNEKLFF | TGTGCCAGCAGTTCCAACGGATATAATGAAAAACTGTTTTTT
TRBJ2-7 | . | TRBV15 | . | CATSGGTLSEQYF | TGTGCCACCAGCGGCGGGACTCTTTCCGAGCAGTACTTC
TRBJ2-5 | . | TRBV4-3 | . | CASSQDRVETQYF | TGCGCCAGCAGCCAAGACCGGGTGGAGACCCAGTACTTC
TRBJ2-7 | . | TRBV14 | . | CASSRGLGREQYF | TGTGCCAGCAGCCGGGGCCTAGGCAGGGAGCAGTACTTC
TRBJ2-7 | . | TRBV5-4 | . | CASSLDPSPSGSEQYF | TGTGCCAGCAGCTTGGATCCGAGCCCCTCGGGGAGCGAGCAGTACTTC
TRBJ1-1 | few | TRBV4-3 | . | CASSQVAVGALGAFF | TGCGCCAGCAGCCAAGTGGCCGTCGGGGCTCTGGGGGCTTTCTTT
TRBJ2-7 | . | TRBV6-6 | . | CASSYQYRAMGNEQYF | TGTGCCAGCAGTTACCAATACAGGGCCATGGGAAACGAGCAGTACTTC
TRBJ1-1 | . | TRBV5-1 | . | CASSFGREGTEAFF | TGCGCCAGCAGCTTCGGCAGGGAGGGCACTGAAGCTTTCTTT
TRBJ1-1 | . | TRBV6-5 | . | CASSYLRAGATPEAFF | TGTGCCAGCAGTTACCTCCGGGCAGGGGCCACCCCTGAAGCTTTCTTT